This passage covers 21 T cell receptor beta chains from one sample sequenced in a study of T-cell reconstitution after alpha-beta-depleted transplantation in children. Researchers prepared the TCRbeta library using unique molecular identifiers, the study reports. Each CDR3 protein is one row after TCRdb ran MiXCR on the PCR reads. The sample has about 480,000 distinct CDR3 sequences; roughly an eighth are singletons. This sample comprised PBMCs from the stem cell graft donor, obtained from the stem cell graft. The receptors derive from a human donor who donated a stem cell graft to a child with combined immunodeficiency.

This clonotype was seen many times. V is TRBV27 and J is TRBJ2-2, with D tentatively TRBD2 (6 bases). V was shortened by 7 bases and J by 1 base, with 16 bases between the two germline ends. The CDR3 has 16 residues. From germline, CDR1 is MNHEY and CDR2 SMNVEV (reference sequence). DNA for the CDR3: TGTGCCAGCACCTCACAAACTAGCAGGAACACCGGGGAGCTGTTTTTT. This gives the protein CASTSQTSRNTGELFF.

This chain connects TRBV11-2 to TRBJ2-5; D is undetermined. The CDR3 loop spans 14 amino acids. V lost 4 bases and J 2 bases, leaving 11 bases between the germline ends. The V gene's germline CDR1 is SGHAT and CDR2 FQNNGV. The DNA of the CDR3 is TGTGCCAGCAGCTCAGGACCACTACAAGAGACCCAGTACTTC. Translated, it gives CASSSGPLQETQYF.

This clonotype was seen more than once but under ten times. The chain has TRBV15 and TRBJ2-1, with 8 positions matching TRBD2. J was trimmed by 0 bases and V by 4 bases; bases with no gene match: 14. The CDR3 totals 19 residues. Germline V gene sequence: CDR1 LNHNV, CDR2 YYDKDF (reference sequence). This CDR3 reads CATSTTLSLAGFSYNEQFF. The CDR3, as DNA: TGTGCCACCAGCACTACCCTATCTTTAGCGGGATTCTCCTACAATGAGCAGTTCTTC. Together with reference TRBV15 and TRBJ2-1, the CDR3 gives the full variable domain: DAMVIQNPRYQVTQFGKPVTLSCSQTLNHNVMYWYQQKSSQAPKLLFHYYDKDFNNEADTPDNFQSRRPNTSFCFLDIRSPGLGDTAMYLCATSTTLSLAGFSYNEQFFGPGTRLTVL.

This clonotype was seen a few times. V and J are TRBV20-1 and TRBJ2-7; no clear D gene. The CDR3 loop spans 12 amino acids. V dropped 3 bases and J dropped 1 base, with 7 bases sitting between them. Germline V gene data show CDR1 as DFQATT and CDR2 as SNEGSKA (reference sequence). CDR3 amino acids: CSASLQSYEQYF. The CDR3 region has the DNA TGCAGTGCTAGCCTCCAATCCTACGAGCAGTACTTC.

This clonotype was counted between two and nine times. The chain joins TRBV29-1 to TRBJ1-2; no clear D. Germline-derived CDR1 and CDR2 are SQVTM and ANQGSEA. Trimming stripped 7 bases from V and 1 base from J, with 7 bases between. This CDR3 spans 11 amino acids. The CDR3 loop is CSAQHNYGYTF. The CDR3 bases are TGCAGCGCACAGCATAACTATGGCTACACCTTC.

The chain links TRBV30 to TRBJ1-5; possible D gene TRBD1, 5 bases. CDR3 length equals 13 residues. The V end was cut by 0 bases, the J end by 5 bases, with 8 bases between. From germline, CDR1 is GTSNPN and CDR2 SVGIG (reference sequence). The CDR3 protein is CAWSVTGYQPQHF. In DNA, the CDR3 is TGTGCCTGGAGTGTTACAGGCTATCAGCCCCAGCATTTT. The full variable domain, with the rest looked up from reference TRBV30 and TRBJ1-5, is SQTIHQWPATLVQPVGSPLSLECTVEGTSNPNLYWYRQAAGRGLQLLFYSVGIGQISSEVPQNLSASRPQDRQFILSSKKLLLSDSGFYLCAWSVTGYQPQHFGDGTRLSIL.

This clonotype was seen just once. The chain couples TRBV18 to TRBJ1-1; the D gene is possibly TRBD1 (6 bases). V lost 2 bases and J 2 bases, leaving 12 bases between the germline ends. CDR3 length: 15 residues. Germline CDR1 KGHSH, CDR2 LQKENI. CDR3 sequence: CASSPVAGVNTEAFF. The CDR3 DNA reads TGTGCCAGCTCACCAGTTGCAGGGGTTAACACTGAAGCTTTCTTT.

The chain couples TRBV11-2 to TRBJ2-6; the D gene is possibly TRBD2 (5 bases). Germline V gives CDR1 SGHAT, CDR2 FQNNGV. V was shortened by 1 base and J by 3 bases, with 13 bases between the two germline ends. This CDR3 is built from 17 residues. CDR3 in amino acids: CASSLAPLRVGANVLTF. The CDR3 DNA follows: TGTGCCAGCAGCTTAGCCCCTTTGAGGGTTGGGGCCAACGTCCTGACTTTC.

This clonotype appeared many times. The rearrangement joins TRBV6-5 to TRBJ2-3; no clear D gene. V was cut by 1 base and J by 3 bases, with 11 bases left in between. CDR1 and CDR2 from the germline V gene are MNHEY and SVGAGI. The CDR3 is made up of 15 amino acids. CDR3 region: CASSYYGGQTDTQYF. DNA for the CDR3: TGTGCCAGCAGTTACTACGGCGGTCAGACAGATACGCAGTATTTT.

This clonotype has only a few counts. The V and J genes are TRBV20-1 and TRBJ2-3; perhaps D is TRBD1 or TRBD2 (7 bases each). The CDR3 is made up of 15 amino acids. Germline CDR1 is DFQATT and CDR2 is SNEGSKA (reference sequence). The V end lost 0 bases, the J end lost 7 bases, and 17 bases lay between the germline ends. CDR3 coding DNA: TGCAGTGCTAGAGAAGCGCAGGGGGGGTTATATACGCAGTATTTT. Translating gives CSAREAQGGLYTQYF.

This clonotype occurred many times. The CDR3 is CSASTWAGGSTDTQYF. CDR3 DNA sequence: TGCAGTGCTTCAACCTGGGCGGGGGGAAGCACAGATACGCAGTATTTT. V gene TRBV20-1 combines with J gene TRBJ2-3; 8 bases are shared with TRBD2. The V gene's germline CDR1 is DFQATT and CDR2 SNEGSKA (reference sequence). The CDR3 loop spans 16 amino acids. V lost 5 bases and J lost 0; bases outside the gene matches: 10.

This sequence joins TRBV4-1 and TRBJ1-5, with TRBD1 matching 8 bases. The ends lost 8 bases at V and 6 bases at J; junction bases unmatched: 9. In germline, CDR1 is MGHRA, CDR2 YSYEKL. This CDR3 has 14 residues. This CDR3 reads CASRGTGPLQPQHF. CDR3 nucleotides: TGCGCCAGCCGGGGGACAGGCCCACTTCAGCCCCAGCATTTT.

The chain uses TRBV6-5 and TRBJ2-1; 8 bases are a match to TRBD2. Germline trimming cut 2 bases from V and 1 base from J; bases unmatched to any gene: 4. The V gene's germline CDR1 is MNHEY and CDR2 SVGAGI. The CDR3 sequence is 16 residues long. CDR3 sequence (DNA): TGTGCCAGCAGTTACCGGAGCGGGAGTTCCTACAATGAGCAGTTCTTC. Translation: CASSYRSGSSYNEQFF.

CDR3 in amino acids: CASSLAWERNTGELFF. The DNA for the CDR3 is TGCGCCAGCAGCTTGGCTTGGGAACGGAACACCGGGGAGCTGTTTTTT. The V and J genes are TRBV5-1 and TRBJ2-2; no clear D gene. V lost 0 bases to trimming and J lost 1 base, with 10 bases between them. The CDR3 is 16 amino acids. Germline CDR1 SGHRS, CDR2 YFSETQ.

The rearrangement links TRBV6-2 or TRBV6-3 to TRBJ2-7, with 14 nucleotides matching TRBD2. Germline CDR1 MNHEY, CDR2 SVGEGT. The CDR3 extends over 14 amino acids. After removal of 5 bases from V and 4 bases from J, the junction contained 1 base not matched to a gene. The CDR3 reads CASSGLAGGYEQYF. The CDR3 bases are TGTGCCAGCAGTGGACTAGCGGGAGGTTACGAGCAGTACTTC.

J is TRBJ2-7 and V is TRBV18; possibly TRBD1 for D (6 bases). This CDR3 is built from 15 residues. Germline CDR1 KGHSH, CDR2 LQKENI. Trimming cost V 4 bases and J 0 bases, with 13 bases left between them. CDR3 in DNA: TGTGCCAGCTCACACAGGGAGAAAAGCTCCTACGAGCAGTACTTC. Its translation: CASSHREKSSYEQYF.

This chain uses TRBV2 with TRBJ2-3, with 11 bases matching TRBD2. This CDR3 spans 14 amino acids. Trimming at V came to 4 bases and at J to 5 bases, leaving 2 bases not matched to a gene. CDR1 is SNHLY and CDR2 is FYNNEI in the germline V gene. The CDR3: CASSVLAGEDTQYF. In DNA form, the CDR3 reads TGTGCCAGCAGTGTACTAGCGGGGGAAGATACGCAGTATTTT. The full variable domain, completed using reference TRBV2 and TRBJ2-3, is EPEVTQTPSHQVTQMGQEVILRCVPISNHLYFYWYRQILGQKVEFLVSFYNNEISEKSEIFDDQFSVERPDGSNFTLKIRSTKLEDSAMYFCASSVLAGEDTQYFGPGTRLTVL.

This clonotype has just a few counts. The CDR3 coding sequence is TGCAGCGGGCAGATTGACCACACAGATACGCAGTATTTT. It encodes CSGQIDHTDTQYF. The J gene is TRBJ2-3, the V gene TRBV29-1; no clear D gene. Germline V lookup: CDR1 SQVTM, CDR2 ANQGSEA. CDR3 length equals 13 residues. Trimming removed 7 bases from V and 2 bases from J, with 13 bases in between.

In this sample, this clonotype turned up many times. The rearrangement links TRBV11-2 to TRBJ2-1, with 11 positions matching TRBD2. From germline, CDR1 is SGHAT and CDR2 FQNNGV. Germline trimming cut 0 bases from V and 7 bases from J; bases unmatched to any gene: 8. This CDR3 has 17 residues. CDR3 in DNA: TGTGCCAGCAGCTTAGAGGTCGTAGCGGGAGGGCGGAATGAGCAGTTCTTC. This gives the protein CASSLEVVAGGRNEQFF.

This sequence joins TRBV7-8 and TRBJ2-1, with D perhaps matching TRBD1 or TRBD2 (6 bases each). Trimming shortened V by 6 bases and J by 1 base, and 19 bases separated the two germline ends. The CDR3 totals 17 residues. Germline V lookup: CDR1 SGHVS, CDR2 FQNEAQ. CDR3 residues: CASSSGWSDSSYNEQFF. The DNA for the CDR3 is TGTGCCAGCAGTAGCGGTTGGTCGGACAGTTCCTACAATGAGCAGTTCTTC.

The chain uses TRBV5-1 and TRBJ2-5; 11 bases are shared with TRBD1. The V gene's germline CDR1 is SGHRS and CDR2 YFSETQ. The CDR3 spans 15 residues. The J segment lost 3 bases and the V segment lost 5 bases, leaving 6 bases of the junction unmatched. Here the CDR3 reads CASSFGQGAKETQYF. The CDR3 coding sequence is TGCGCCAGCAGTTTCGGACAGGGGGCTAAAGAGACCCAGTACTTC. The entire variable domain, with the rest obtained from reference TRBV5-1 and TRBJ2-5, is as follows: KAGVTQTPRYLIKTRGQQVTLSCSPISGHRSVSWYQQTPGQGLQFLFEYFSETQRNKGNFPGRFSGRQFSNSRSEMNVSTLELGDSALYLCASSFGQGAKETQYFGPGTRLLVL.